This TCR beta chain was observed in a study of T-cell memory formation after mild COVID-19. Whole-study results and caveats: Unconfirmed was the SARS-CoV-2 specificity of second-wave clones that peaked on day 37.

The CDR3 extends over 17 amino acids. Trimming took 3 bases from V and 3 from J, leaving 22 bases between them. CDR1 is SGDLS, CDR2 YYNGEE, per germline. A single record per CDR3 protein comes from TCRdb applying MiXCR to the 5' RACE reads. Of 300,000 to 350,000 distinct CDR3 sequences in the sample, 15% to 20% are singletons; the top ten hold around 21%. Worth noting for this clonotype: The antigen is undetermined.

The chain combines TRBV9 with TRBJ2-7; D is tentatively TRBD1 or TRBD2 (5 bases each). The specimen sequenced was PBMCs or a T cell subset sorted from them (not recorded which). This clonotype originated in a man between 18 and 35 years old who had mild COVID-19 (a few samples of this study predate the infection). Cell type and time point are not known. Here the CDR3 DNA reads TGTGCCAGCAGCGCGAAGGGTCGTGGGACGGGAAACTACGAGCAGTACTTC. It is translated as CASSAKGRGTGNYEQYF.